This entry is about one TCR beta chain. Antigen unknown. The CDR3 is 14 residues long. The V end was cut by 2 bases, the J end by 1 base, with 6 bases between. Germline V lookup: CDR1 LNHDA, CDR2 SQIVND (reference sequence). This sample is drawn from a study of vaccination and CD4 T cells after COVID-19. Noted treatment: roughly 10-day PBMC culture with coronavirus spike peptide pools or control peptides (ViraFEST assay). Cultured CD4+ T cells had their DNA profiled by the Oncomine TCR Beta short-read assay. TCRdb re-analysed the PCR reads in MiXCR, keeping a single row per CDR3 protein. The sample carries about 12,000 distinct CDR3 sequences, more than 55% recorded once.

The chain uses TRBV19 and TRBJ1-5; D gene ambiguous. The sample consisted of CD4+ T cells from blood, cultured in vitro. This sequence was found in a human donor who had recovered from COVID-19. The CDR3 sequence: CASSIKGSNQPQHF. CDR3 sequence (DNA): TGTGCCAGTAGTATAAAAGGGAGCAATCAGCCCCAGCATTTT.